The 15 T cell receptor beta chains below all came from one sample that was sequenced in a study of blood T cell repertoires in COVID-19. Data came from immunoSEQ multiplex PCR; TCRdb stores just in-frame clones and leaves some out. The sample lists tens of thousands of clones, approximately 89% occurring once. The sequencing input was peripheral blood. The receptors originated from a man aged 50-59 years with acute or convalescent COVID-19.

This clone has a single count. The gene calls are TRBV20-1 and TRBJ1-2; 9 positions agree with TRBD1. Germline V gene data show CDR1 as DFQATT and CDR2 as SNEGSKA (reference sequence). The CDR3 length is 11 residues. After removal of 3 bases from V and 8 bases from J, the junction contained 1 base not matched to a gene. Here the CDR3 reads CSARGQGGYTF. CDR3 DNA sequence: TGCAGTGCTAGGGGACAGGGCGGCTACACCTTC.

This clone was counted a single time. The chain carries TRBV3-1 (or the pseudogene TRBV3-2) and TRBJ2-6; D gene ambiguous. There are 14 residues in the CDR3. Germline V gene data show CDR1 as LGHDT and CDR2 as YNNKEL (reference sequence). V lost 7 bases and J 0 bases, leaving 7 bases between the germline ends. The chain's CDR3 is CASKRNSGANVLTF. For the CDR3, the DNA is TGTGCCAGCAAGCGTAACTCTGGGGCCAACGTCCTGACTTTC.

The chain recombines TRBV18 with TRBJ1-3, with a possible D match to TRBD1 (6 bases). V lost 2 bases, J lost 2 bases, and 7 bases lay in between. CDR1 is KGHSH, CDR2 LQKENI, per germline. This CDR3 comprises 14 residues. CDR3: CASSPTGTGNTIYF. CDR3 DNA: TGTGCCAGCTCACCAACAGGGACTGGAAACACCATATATTTT.

The chain recombines TRBV20-1 with TRBJ1-4, with D maybe TRBD1 (5 bases). The V end lost 3 bases, the J end lost 8 bases, and 16 bases lay between the germline ends. Germline V CDR1 and CDR2: DFQATT, SNEGSKA (reference sequence). CDR3 length: 14 amino acids. The CDR3 spells CSASEQGGYEKLFF. Written as DNA, the CDR3 is TGCAGTGCTAGTGAGCAGGGTGGGTACGAAAAACTGTTTTTT.

This sequence joins TRBV3-1 (or the pseudogene TRBV3-2) and TRBJ1-6; D is unclear. This CDR3 has 12 residues. V lost 4 bases to trimming and J lost 7 bases, with 5 bases between them. Germline CDR1 reads LGHDT; CDR2 reads YNNKEL (reference sequence). CDR3 amino acids: CASSLVNSPLHF. DNA for the CDR3: TGTGCCAGCAGCCTTGTAAATTCACCCCTCCACTTT.

The gene calls are TRBV15 and TRBJ2-5, with 10 bases aligning to TRBD2. This CDR3 region has 18 residues. The germline gives CDR1 LNHNV, CDR2 YYDKDF (reference sequence). J was trimmed by 5 bases and V by 1 base; bases with no gene match: 13. CDR3 sequence reads: CATSRVPRTSGISETQYF. The CDR3 DNA reads TGTGCCACCAGCAGAGTGCCCCGTACTAGCGGGATCTCGGAGACCCAGTACTTC.

The chain uses TRBV7-8 and TRBJ1-1, with 9 bases lining up with TRBD1. This CDR3 comprises 17 residues. Germline loops: CDR1 SGHVS, CDR2 FQNEAQ. Trimming took 2 bases from V and 0 from J; bases not matched to a gene: 7. CDR3 sequence reads: CASSLNAGQGLNTEAFF. The CDR3 region has the DNA TGTGCCAGCAGCTTAAATGCCGGACAGGGGCTGAACACTGAAGCTTTCTTT.

This chain connects TRBV7-9 to TRBJ1-1; tentatively, D is TRBD1 (6 bases). The germline V gene encodes CDR1 SEHNR and CDR2 FQNEAQ (reference sequence). The CDR3 loop spans 15 amino acids. Trimming pared 5 bases from V and 5 bases from J, leaving 18 bases between. This CDR3 reads CASSPRQGGETEAFF. The CDR3 coding sequence is TGTGCCAGCAGCCCCCGGCAAGGGGGAGAAACTGAAGCTTTCTTT.

The V gene is TRBV5-5, the J gene TRBJ1-5; the match to TRBD1 covers 7 bases. The CDR3 runs 14 residues. Trimming at V came to 4 bases and at J to 4 bases, leaving 5 bases not matched to a gene. Germline CDR1 and CDR2: SGHKS and YYEKEE (reference sequence). The CDR3 DNA sequence: TGTGCCAGCAGCCTTCGACAGGGAAATCAGCCCCAGCATTTT. Translation: CASSLRQGNQPQHF.

The sample holds a few counts of this clone. The genes are TRBV27 and TRBJ2-1, with D perhaps matching TRBD1 (6 bases). V gave up 3 bases and J gave up 0 bases, with 27 bases separating them. The CDR3 runs 21 residues. Germline assignment: CDR1 MNHEY and CDR2 SMNVEV (reference sequence). CDR3 sequence (DNA): TGTGCCAGCAGTTTCATCACACGTACGTTCAGGGGCACCATCTCCTACAATGAGCAGTTCTTC. It translates to CASSFITRTFRGTISYNEQFF.

The chain uses TRBV5-5 and TRBJ2-5; D might be TRBD1 (5 bases). The CDR3 is 13 residues long. The V and J ends lost 1 base and 6 bases respectively, with 10 bases between them. Germline assignment: CDR1 SGHKS and CDR2 YYEKEE (reference sequence). This CDR3 is CASSLQGGKTQYF. Written as DNA, the CDR3 is TGTGCCAGCAGCTTGCAGGGCGGAAAGACCCAGTACTTC.

V is TRBV29-1 and J is TRBJ1-1, with a weak D call TRBD1 (6 bases). From germline, CDR1 is SQVTM and CDR2 ANQGSEA. Trimming left V 8 bases short and J 0 bases short, with 10 bases between. This CDR3 has 12 residues. This CDR3 is CSTRDMNTEAFF. The CDR3 DNA follows: TGCAGCACCAGGGACATGAACACTGAAGCTTTCTTT.

The rearrangement links TRBV5-1 to TRBJ2-3; D remains unclear. Germline CDR1 reads SGHRS; CDR2 reads YFSETQ. Trimming pared 0 bases from V and 1 base from J, leaving 9 bases between. The CDR3 is 15 residues long. The CDR3 sequence is CASSLDGGRTDTQYF. The CDR3 nucleotides read TGCGCCAGCAGCTTGGATGGTGGGCGCACAGATACGCAGTATTTT. The full variable domain, rest sourced from reference TRBV5-1 and TRBJ2-3, is KAGVTQTPRYLIKTRGQQVTLSCSPISGHRSVSWYQQTPGQGLQFLFEYFSETQRNKGNFPGRFSGRQFSNSRSEMNVSTLELGDSALYLCASSLDGGRTDTQYFGPGTRLTVL.

A single count supports this clone. Compared with germline, one end of the junction differs, possibly owing to a read error. The chain recombines TRBV6-5 with TRBJ1-6; D is undetermined. The CDR3 is 15 residues long. CDR1 and CDR2 (germline): MNHEY, SVGAGI. The CDR3 spells CASSYSSSYNSPLHF. In DNA form, the CDR3 reads TGTGCCAGCAGTTACAGTAGCTCCTATAATTCACCTCTCCACTTT.

The chain combines TRBV29-1 with TRBJ2-1; 7 nucleotides agree with TRBD2. Germline-derived CDR1 and CDR2 are SQVTM and ANQGSEA. CDR3 length: 12 amino acids. J was trimmed by 6 bases and V by 5 bases; bases with no gene match: 4. The chain's CDR3 is CSVISGGNEQFF. The CDR3 DNA follows: TGCAGCGTTATATCGGGAGGCAATGAGCAGTTCTTC.